The present T cell receptor (beta chain) was sequenced within a study of blood T cell repertoires in COVID-19. Study details: T cells, B-cell-depleted T cells, or PBMCs supplied cDNA or gDNA.

Clones were read by immunoSEQ multiplex PCR, and TCRdb kept only the in-frame ones, dropping some. This sample has roughly 360,000 clones, with under 85% found just once. Recruitment covered 20 to 25 US areas and drew participants whose ages spanned roughly 18 to 100 years. The sequenced sample consisted of PBMCs or T cells enriched from blood (not recorded which). This clonotype was obtained from a woman aged 50 to 60 who had recovered from COVID-19.

This chain's CDR3 is CASSPTMESGNVVAFF. The CDR3 DNA sequence: TGTGCCAGCAGCCCCACCATGGAGTCAGGGAATGTGGTGGCTTTCTTT. The chain links TRBV3-1 (or the pseudogene TRBV3-2) to TRBJ1-1, with TRBD1 as a possible D gene (5 bases). Germline-derived CDR1 and CDR2 are LGHDT and YNNKEL (reference sequence). The CDR3 totals 16 residues. V gave up 4 bases and J gave up 11 bases, with 26 bases separating them.